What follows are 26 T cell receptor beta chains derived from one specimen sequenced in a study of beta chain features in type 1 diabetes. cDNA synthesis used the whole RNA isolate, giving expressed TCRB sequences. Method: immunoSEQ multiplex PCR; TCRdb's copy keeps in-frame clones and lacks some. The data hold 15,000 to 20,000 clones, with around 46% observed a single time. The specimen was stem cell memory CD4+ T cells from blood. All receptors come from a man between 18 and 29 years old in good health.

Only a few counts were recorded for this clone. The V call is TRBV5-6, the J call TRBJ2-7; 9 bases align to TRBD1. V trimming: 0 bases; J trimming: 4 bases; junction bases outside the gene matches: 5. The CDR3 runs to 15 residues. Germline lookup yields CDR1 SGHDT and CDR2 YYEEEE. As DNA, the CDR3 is TGTGCCAGCAGCTTGGTGGGACAGGGTTTTTACGAGCAGTACTTC. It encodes CASSLVGQGFYEQYF.

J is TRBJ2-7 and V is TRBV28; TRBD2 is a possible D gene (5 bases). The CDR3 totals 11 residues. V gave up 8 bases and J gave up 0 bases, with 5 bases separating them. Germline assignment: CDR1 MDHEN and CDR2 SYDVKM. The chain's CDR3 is CASGSSYEQYF. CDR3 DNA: TGTGCCAGCGGGAGCTCCTACGAGCAGTACTTC.

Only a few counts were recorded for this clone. DNA for the CDR3: TGTGCCACCAGCAGAGGGAACAGCGGGGAATACAATGAGCAGTTCTTC. It encodes CATSRGNSGEYNEQFF. V gene TRBV15 combines with J gene TRBJ2-1; 7 positions match TRBD2. Germline V gene lookup returns CDR1 LNHNV and CDR2 YYDKDF (reference sequence). The junction had 7 bases not matched to a gene; V was cut back by 1 base and J by 4 bases. The CDR3 length is 16 residues.

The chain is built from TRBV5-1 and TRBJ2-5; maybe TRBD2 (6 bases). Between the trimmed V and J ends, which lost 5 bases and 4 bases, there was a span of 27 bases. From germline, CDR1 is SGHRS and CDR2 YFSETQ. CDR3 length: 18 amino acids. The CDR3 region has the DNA TGCGCCAGCAGATTTGGAGGCCTGGCGGGATATGGCGGAGAGACCCAGTACTTC. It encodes CASRFGGLAGYGGETQYF.

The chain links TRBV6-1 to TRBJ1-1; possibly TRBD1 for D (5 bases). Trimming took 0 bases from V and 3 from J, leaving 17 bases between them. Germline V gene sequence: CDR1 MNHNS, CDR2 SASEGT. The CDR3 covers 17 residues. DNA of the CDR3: TGTGCCAGCAGTGAAGCGCAAAGGGGAGGTTTGGACACTGAAGCTTTCTTT. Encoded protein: CASSEAQRGGLDTEAFF.

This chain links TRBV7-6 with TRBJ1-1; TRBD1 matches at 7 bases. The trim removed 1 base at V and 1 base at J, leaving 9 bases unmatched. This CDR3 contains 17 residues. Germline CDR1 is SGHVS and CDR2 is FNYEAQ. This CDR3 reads CASSLVRDSYRNTEAFF. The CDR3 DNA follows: TGTGCCAGCAGCTTAGTACGGGACAGCTACAGGAACACTGAAGCTTTCTTT.

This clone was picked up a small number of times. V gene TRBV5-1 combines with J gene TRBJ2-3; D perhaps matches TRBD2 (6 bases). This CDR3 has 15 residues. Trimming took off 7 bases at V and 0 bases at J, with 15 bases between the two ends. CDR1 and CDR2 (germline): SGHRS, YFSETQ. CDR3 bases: TGCGCCAGCTCGGAGGGTCCCACTAGCACAGATACGCAGTATTTT. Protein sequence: CASSEGPTSTDTQYF.

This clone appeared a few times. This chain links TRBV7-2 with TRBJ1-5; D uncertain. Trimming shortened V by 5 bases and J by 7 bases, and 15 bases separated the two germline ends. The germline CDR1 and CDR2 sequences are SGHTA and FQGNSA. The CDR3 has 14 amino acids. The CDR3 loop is CASSPRDRGQPQHF. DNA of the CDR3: TGTGCCAGCAGCCCTAGAGATCGCGGCCAGCCCCAGCATTTT.

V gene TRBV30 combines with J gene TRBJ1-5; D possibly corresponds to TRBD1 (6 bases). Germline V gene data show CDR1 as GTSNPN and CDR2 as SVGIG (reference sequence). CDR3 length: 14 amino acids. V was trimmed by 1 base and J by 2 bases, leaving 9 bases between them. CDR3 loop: CAWSGTARNQPQHF. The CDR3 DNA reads TGTGCCTGGAGTGGGACAGCCCGCAATCAGCCCCAGCATTTT.

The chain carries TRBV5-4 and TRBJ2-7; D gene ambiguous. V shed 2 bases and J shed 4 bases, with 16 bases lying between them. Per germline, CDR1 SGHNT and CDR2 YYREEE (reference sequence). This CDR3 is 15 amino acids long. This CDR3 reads CASSFSPGPMYEQYF. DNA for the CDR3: TGTGCCAGCAGCTTTTCGCCGGGTCCGATGTACGAGCAGTACTTC.

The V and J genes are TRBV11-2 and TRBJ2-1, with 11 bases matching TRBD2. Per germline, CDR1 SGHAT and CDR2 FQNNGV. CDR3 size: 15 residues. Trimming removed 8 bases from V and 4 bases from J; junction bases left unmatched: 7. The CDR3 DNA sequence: TGTGCCAGCCGTTCCGGGACTAGCGGTTACAATGAGCAGTTCTTC. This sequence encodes CASRSGTSGYNEQFF.

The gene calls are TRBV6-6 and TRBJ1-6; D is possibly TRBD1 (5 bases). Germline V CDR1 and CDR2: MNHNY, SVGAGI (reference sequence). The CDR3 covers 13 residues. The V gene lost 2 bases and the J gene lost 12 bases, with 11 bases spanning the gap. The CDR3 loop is CASSYGREQPLHF. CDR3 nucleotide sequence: TGTGCCAGCAGTTACGGCAGGGAACAACCCCTCCACTTT.

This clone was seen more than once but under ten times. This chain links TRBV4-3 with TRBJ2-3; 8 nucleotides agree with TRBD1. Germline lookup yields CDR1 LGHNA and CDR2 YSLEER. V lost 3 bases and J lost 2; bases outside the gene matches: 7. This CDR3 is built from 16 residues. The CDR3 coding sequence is TGCGCCAGCAGCCAGGAACAGACAGGGGTCACAGATACGCAGTATTTT. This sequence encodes CASSQEQTGVTDTQYF.

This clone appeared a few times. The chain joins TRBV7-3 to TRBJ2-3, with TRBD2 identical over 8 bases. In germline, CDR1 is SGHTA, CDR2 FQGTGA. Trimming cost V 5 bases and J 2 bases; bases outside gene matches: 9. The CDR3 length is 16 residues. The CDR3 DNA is TGTGCCAGCAGCCCCCGGGGGGGAGGGAACACAGATACGCAGTATTTT. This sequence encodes CASSPRGGGNTDTQYF.

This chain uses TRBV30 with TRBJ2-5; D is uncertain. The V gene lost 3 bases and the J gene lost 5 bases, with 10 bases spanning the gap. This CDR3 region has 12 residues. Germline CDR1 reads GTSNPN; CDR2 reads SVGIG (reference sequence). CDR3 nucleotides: TGTGCCTGGAGGATGGCCGTGGAGACCCAGTACTTC. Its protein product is CAWRMAVETQYF.

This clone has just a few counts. CDR3 loop: CASSPLAGPSTDTQYF. CDR3 DNA sequence: TGCGCCAGCAGCCCTTTAGCGGGCCCTAGCACAGATACGCAGTATTTT. The V and J genes are TRBV4-1 and TRBJ2-3; 7 nucleotides line up with TRBD2. The CDR3 consists of 16 residues. Unmatched junction bases numbered 7, after V lost 4 bases and J lost 0 bases. Germline CDR1 and CDR2: MGHRA and YSYEKL.

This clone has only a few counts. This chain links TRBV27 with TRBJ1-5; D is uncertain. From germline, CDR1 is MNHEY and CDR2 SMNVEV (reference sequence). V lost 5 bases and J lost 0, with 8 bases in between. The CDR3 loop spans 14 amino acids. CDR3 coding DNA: TGTGCCAGCAGTCCCCCCCGTAGCAATCAGCCCCAGCATTTT. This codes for CASSPPRSNQPQHF.

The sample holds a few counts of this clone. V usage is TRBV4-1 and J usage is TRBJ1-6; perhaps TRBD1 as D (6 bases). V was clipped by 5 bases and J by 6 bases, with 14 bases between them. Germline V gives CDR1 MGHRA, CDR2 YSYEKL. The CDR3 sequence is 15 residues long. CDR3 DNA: TGCGCCAGCAGCTTCCACAGGGTCGGTAATTCACCCCTCCACTTT. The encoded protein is CASSFHRVGNSPLHF.

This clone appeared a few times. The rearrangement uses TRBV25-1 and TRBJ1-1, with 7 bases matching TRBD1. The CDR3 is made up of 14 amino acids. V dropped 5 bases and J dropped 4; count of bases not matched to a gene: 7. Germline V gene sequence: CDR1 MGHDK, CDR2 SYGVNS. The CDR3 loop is CASSPGTAVTEAFF. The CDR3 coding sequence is TGTGCCAGCAGTCCCGGGACAGCTGTCACTGAAGCTTTCTTT.

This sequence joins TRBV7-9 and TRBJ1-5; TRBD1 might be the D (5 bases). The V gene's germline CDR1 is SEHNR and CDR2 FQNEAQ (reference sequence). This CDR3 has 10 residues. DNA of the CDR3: TGTGCTGGGGGGGATCAGCCCCAGCATTTT. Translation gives CAGGDQPQHF.

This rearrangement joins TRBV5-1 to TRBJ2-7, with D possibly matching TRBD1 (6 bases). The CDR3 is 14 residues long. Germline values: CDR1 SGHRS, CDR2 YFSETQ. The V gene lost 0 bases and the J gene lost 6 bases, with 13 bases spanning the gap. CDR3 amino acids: CASSLGQVPLEQYF. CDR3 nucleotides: TGCGCCAGCAGCTTGGGACAGGTCCCTCTCGAGCAGTACTTC.

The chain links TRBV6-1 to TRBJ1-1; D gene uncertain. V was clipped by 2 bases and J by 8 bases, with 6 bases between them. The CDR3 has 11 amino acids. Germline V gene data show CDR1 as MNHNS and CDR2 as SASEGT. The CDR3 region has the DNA TGTGCCAGCAGTGAATGGAGGGAAGCTTTCTTT. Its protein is CASSEWREAFF.

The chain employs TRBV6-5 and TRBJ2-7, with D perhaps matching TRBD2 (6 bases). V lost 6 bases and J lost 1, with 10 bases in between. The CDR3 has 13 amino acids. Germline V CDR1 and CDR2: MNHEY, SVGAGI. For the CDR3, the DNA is TGTGCCAGCAGGAGGGACTTGTCCTACGAGCAGTACTTC. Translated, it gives CASRRDLSYEQYF.

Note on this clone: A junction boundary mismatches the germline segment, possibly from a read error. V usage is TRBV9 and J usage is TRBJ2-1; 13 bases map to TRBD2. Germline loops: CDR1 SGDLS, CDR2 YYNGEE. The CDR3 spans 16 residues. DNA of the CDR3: TGTGCCGGCAGCGAGACTAGCGGGGGGTGGGGCGATGAGCAGTTCTTC. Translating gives CAGSETSGGWGDEQFF.

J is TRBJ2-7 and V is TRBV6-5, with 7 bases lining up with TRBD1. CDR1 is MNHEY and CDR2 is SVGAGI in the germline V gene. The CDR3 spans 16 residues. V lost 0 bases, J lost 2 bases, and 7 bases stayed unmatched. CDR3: CASSYSGQNGAYEQYF. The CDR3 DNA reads TGTGCCAGCAGTTACTCGGGACAGAACGGTGCCTACGAGCAGTACTTC.

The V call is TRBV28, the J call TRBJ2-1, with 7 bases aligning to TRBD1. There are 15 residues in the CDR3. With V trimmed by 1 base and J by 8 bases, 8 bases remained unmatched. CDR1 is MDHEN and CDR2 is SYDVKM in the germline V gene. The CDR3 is CASSLSRQGVDEQFF. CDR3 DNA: TGTGCCAGCAGTTTATCTAGACAGGGTGTCGATGAGCAGTTCTTC.